A selection of T cell receptor beta chains follows, all from one sample in a study of blood T cell repertoires in COVID-19. Repertoires were generated with immunoSEQ multiplex PCR, while TCRdb's copy carries only in-frame clones and drops some. The repertoire consists of a few hundred thousand clones, with roughly nine tenths occurring once and the leading ten covering 3% to 4%. Material: peripheral blood. Source of these receptors: a woman in her fifties or sixties with COVID-19, enrolled during active disease. CDR3s include the opening cysteine and the closing phenylalanine or tryptophan. The D gene is left open where the match is weak. Where a row states a size, it is once, few, many or the class of an expanded clone; other rows omit it.

CDR3	DNA	V	J	size	D
CASSPLGLVQETQYF	TGCGCCAGCAGCCCCCTGGGGCTAGTCCAAGAGACCCAGTACTTC	TRBV4-1	TRBJ2-5	NA	NA
CASSLGTWEQYF	TGTGCCAGCAGTTTGGGGACTTGGGAGCAGTACTTC	TRBV12-3/TRBV12-4	TRBJ2-7	NA	NA
CASIGTSGGAWTGELFF	TGTGCCAGTATCGGGACTAGCGGGGGGGCCTGGACCGGGGAGCTGTTTTTT	TRBV19	TRBJ2-2	NA	TRBD2
CASSPRIARNTEAFF	TGTGCCAGCAGCCCCAGGATAGCGCGGAACACTGAAGCTTTCTTT	TRBV5-6	TRBJ1-1	NA	NA
CASSRQENEKLFF	TGTGCCAGCAGCCGACAAGAGAATGAAAAACTGTTTTTT	TRBV7-9	TRBJ1-4	NA	NA
CASGLVEQGEPPLHF	TGTGCTAGTGGTTTGGTGGAACAGGGAGAACCACCCCTCCACTTT	TRBV12-5	TRBJ1-6	few	NA
CASSVGVSDTQYF	TGTGCCAGCAGCGTAGGAGTATCAGATACGCAGTATTTT	TRBV9	TRBJ2-3	NA	NA
CASSPGRGNYGYTF	TGTGCCAGCAGTCCGGGGCGGGGAAACTATGGCTACACCTTC	TRBV6-5	TRBJ1-2	NA	NA
CASSLRGSSYNEQFF	TGCGCCAGTTCTCTCAGGGGGAGCTCCTACAATGAGCAGTTCTTC	TRBV10-1	TRBJ2-1	NA	TRBD1
CASMQGAEETQYF	TGTGCCAGCATGCAGGGGGCTGAAGAGACCCAGTACTTC	TRBV6-5	TRBJ2-5	NA	TRBD1
CASSDSWGSEAFF	TGTGCCAGCAGTGACTCATGGGGCTCTGAAGCTTTCTTT	TRBV6-4	TRBJ1-1	NA	NA
CASSRLTTGVNTEAFF	TGTGCCAGCAGCCGACTTACTACAGGGGTGAACACTGAAGCTTTCTTT	TRBV7-9	TRBJ1-1	NA	TRBD1
CASSPPRLARTDTQYF	TGTGCCAGCTCACCACCCAGACTAGCGCGCACAGATACGCAGTATTTT	TRBV18	TRBJ2-3	NA	TRBD2
CASSIPGQGNDGYTF	TGTGCCAGCAGTATTCCGGGACAGGGCAACGATGGCTACACCTTC	TRBV28	TRBJ1-2	NA	TRBD1
CASSDSSGGHGETQYF	TGTGCCAGCAGCGACTCATCAGGGGGCCACGGGGAGACCCAGTACTTC	TRBV9	TRBJ2-5	NA	TRBD1
CASSSGGSTGSEAFF	TGTGCCAGTAGTTCCGGTGGGTCGACTGGGTCTGAAGCTTTCTTT	TRBV19	TRBJ1-1	NA	NA
CASSPSGGNSPLHF	TGTGCCAGCAGCCCCTCGGGGGGAAATTCACCCCTCCACTTT	TRBV7-9	TRBJ1-6	NA	NA
CSASRATRNTEAFF	TGCAGTGCTAGTCGTGCGACAAGGAACACTGAAGCTTTCTTT	TRBV20-1	TRBJ1-1	NA	NA
CASRGRGGMETQYF	TGTGCCAGCAGAGGACGGGGGGGCATGGAGACCCAGTACTTC	TRBV6-5	TRBJ2-5	NA	TRBD2
CASSLGGTGAYGYTF	TGTGCCAGCAGCTTGGGGGGGACAGGAGCTTATGGCTACACCTTC	TRBV5-6	TRBJ1-2	few	TRBD1
CASSYSTGLAGGRFF	TGTGCCAGCAGTTACTCGACGGGACTAGCGGGGGGGCGCTTCTTC	TRBV6-6	TRBJ2-1	NA	TRBD2
CASSPRVLNYGYTF	TGTGCCAGCAGCCCGAGGGTTTTAAACTATGGCTACACCTTC	TRBV5-4	TRBJ1-2	NA	NA
CASSGRLLNEQFF	TGTGCCAGCAGCGGCCGACTTCTCAATGAGCAGTTCTTC	TRBV13	TRBJ2-1	NA	NA
CASTDPALEPYNEQFF	TGTGCCAGCACCGATCCGGCCCTGGAGCCTTACAATGAGCAGTTCTTC	TRBV25-1	TRBJ2-1	once	NA
CASSQDSWVQTQETQYF	TGCGCCAGCAGCCAAGATAGTTGGGTCCAGACTCAAGAGACCCAGTACTTC	TRBV4-1	TRBJ2-5	NA	NA
CASSLAAGVDYTGELFF	TGTGCCAGCAGCTTGGCTGCAGGGGTTGACTACACCGGGGAGCTGTTTTTT	TRBV5-8	TRBJ2-2	NA	NA
CASSLQTGGDTQYF	TGTGCCAGCAGTTTACAGACAGGAGGTGATACGCAGTATTTT	TRBV28	TRBJ2-3	NA	NA
CATSREYSGSQETQYF	TGTGCCACCAGCAGAGAGTATAGCGGGAGCCAAGAGACCCAGTACTTC	TRBV15	TRBJ2-5	NA	TRBD2
CASSPNAGGVGNTIYF	TGTGCCAGCTCACCCAACGCGGGGGGCGTCGGGAACACCATATATTTT	TRBV18	TRBJ1-3	NA	NA
CASSFPGQGIAGANVLTF	TGTGCCAGCAGCTTTCCGGGACAGGGTATCGCTGGGGCCAACGTCCTGACTTTC	TRBV7-9	TRBJ2-6	NA	TRBD1
CASSRPAGGINTGELFF	TGTGCCAGCAGCCGCCCTGCGGGGGGCATAAACACCGGGGAGCTGTTTTTT	TRBV5-6	TRBJ2-2	NA	TRBD2
CASMGIAGLNEQFF	TGTGCCAGCATGGGGATAGCGGGGTTAAATGAGCAGTTCTTC	TRBV5-4	TRBJ2-1	NA	TRBD2
CASSPAADYGYTF	TGTGCCAGCTCACCAGCGGCAGACTATGGCTACACCTTC	TRBV18	TRBJ1-2	NA	NA
CASSARDRDNYGYTF	TGTGCCAGCAGCGCCCGGGACAGAGATAACTATGGCTACACCTTC	TRBV9	TRBJ1-2	NA	TRBD1
CSASRLGDFLNEQFF	TGCAGTGCTAGTCGCCTCGGGGACTTCCTCAATGAGCAGTTCTTC	TRBV20-1	TRBJ2-1	NA	NA
CSVETTGGGHNGYTF	TGCAGCGTTGAAACTACAGGGGGAGGCCATAATGGCTACACCTTC	TRBV29-1	TRBJ1-2	once	TRBD1
CASSLLSGNHEQYF	TGTGCCAGCAGTTTATTGTCAGGGAACCACGAGCAGTACTTC	TRBV27	TRBJ2-7	NA	NA
CASSTQGHEQYF	TGTGCCAGCAGTACGCAGGGGCACGAGCAGTACTTC	TRBV27	TRBJ2-7	NA	NA
CASSLPGQGASKGYTF	TGTGCCAGCAGTTTACCGGGACAGGGGGCCTCGAAGGGCTACACCTTC	TRBV28	TRBJ1-2	NA	TRBD1
CASRPFRDPKSSGNTIYF	TGTGCCAGCAGACCATTCCGGGATCCCAAGTCCTCTGGAAACACCATATATTTT	TRBV27	TRBJ1-3	few	NA
CASSLRDFTYEQYF	TGTGCCAGCAGCCTCCGGGACTTTACCTACGAGCAGTACTTC	TRBV3-1/TRBV3-2	TRBJ2-7	NA	NA
CAPRGRENRGLRQPQHF	TGTGCCCCCCGGGGACGAGAAAACAGGGGGCTGCGTCAGCCCCAGCATTTT	TRBV18	TRBJ1-5	NA	TRBD1
CASSVSGESNQPQHF	TGCGCCAGCAGCGTCTCAGGGGAGAGCAATCAGCCCCAGCATTTT	TRBV5-1	TRBJ1-5	NA	NA
CASSFGAGKGGYTF	TGCGCCAGCAGCTTTGGGGCAGGGAAGGGTGGCTACACCTTC	TRBV5-1	TRBJ1-2	NA	NA
CASSQAAGGIETQYF	TGTGCCAGCAGCCAAGCGGCGGGGGGTATTGAGACCCAGTACTTC	TRBV3-1/TRBV3-2	TRBJ2-5	NA	TRBD2
CASSYSTVNTEAFF	TGTGCCAGCAGTTACTCGACAGTTAACACTGAAGCTTTCTTT	TRBV6-5	TRBJ1-1	NA	NA
CASSLYSGTGGTGELFF	TGTGCCAGCAGCCTCTATTCCGGGACAGGGGGCACCGGGGAGCTGTTTTTT	TRBV3-1/TRBV3-2	TRBJ2-2	NA	TRBD1
CASNPPGTGGYEQYF	TGTGCCAGCAATCCCCCCGGGACAGGGGGCTACGAGCAGTACTTC	TRBV28	TRBJ2-7	few	TRBD1
CASSKTFPDTQYF	TGCGCCAGCAGTAAGACATTCCCAGATACGCAGTATTTT	TRBV10-1	TRBJ2-3	NA	NA
CSANSGYEQYF	TGCAGTGCCAACTCTGGCTACGAGCAGTACTTC	TRBV20-1	TRBJ2-7	NA	NA
CASSVYRDSNQPQHF	TGTGCCAGCAGTGTTTACAGGGATAGCAATCAGCCCCAGCATTTT	TRBV2	TRBJ1-5	NA	NA